This T cell receptor (beta chain) was obtained from a study of T cell responses to AZD1222 COVID-19 vaccine. Comments on this clone: Its antigen is currently unknown.

Study results and limitations: Clonal diversity may have been underestimated in mostly white British donors.

Here immunoSEQ multiplex PCR was the method, and the copy in TCRdb shows in-frame clones only, minus some. This table holds 100,000 to 120,000 clones, roughly 90% found once. The CDR3 contains 16 residues. The germline gives CDR1 LGHNT, CDR2 FRNRAP. V was clipped by 7 bases and J by 5 bases, with 21 bases between them. The rearrangement links TRBV12-5 to TRBJ2-4; a weak D match, TRBD2 (6 bases). The receptor was isolated from an adult in good health. Sample: peripheral blood, taken on day 0 of AZD1222 vaccination. The CDR3 DNA follows: TGTGCTAGTGCCCCCCGTGGTGCTAGCGATCAAAACATTCAGTACTTC. Translated: CASAPRGASDQNIQYF.